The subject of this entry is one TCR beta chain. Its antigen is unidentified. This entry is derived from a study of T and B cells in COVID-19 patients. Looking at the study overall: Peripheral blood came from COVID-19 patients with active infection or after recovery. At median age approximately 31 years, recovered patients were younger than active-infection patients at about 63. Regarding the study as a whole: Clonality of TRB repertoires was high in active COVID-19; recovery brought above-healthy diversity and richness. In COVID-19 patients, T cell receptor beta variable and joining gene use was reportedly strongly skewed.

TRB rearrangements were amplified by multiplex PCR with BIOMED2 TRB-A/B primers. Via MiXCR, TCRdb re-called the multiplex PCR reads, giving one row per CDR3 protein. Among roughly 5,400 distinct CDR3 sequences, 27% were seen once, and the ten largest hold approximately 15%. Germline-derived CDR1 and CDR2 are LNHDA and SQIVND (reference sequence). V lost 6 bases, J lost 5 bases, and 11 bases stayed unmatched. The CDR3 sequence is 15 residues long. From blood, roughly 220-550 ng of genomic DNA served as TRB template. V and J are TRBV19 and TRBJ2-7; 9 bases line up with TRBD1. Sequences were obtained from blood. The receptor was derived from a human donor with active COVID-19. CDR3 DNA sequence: TGTGCCAGTAGGACACAGGGGGACAGGGCCCACGAGCAGTACTTC. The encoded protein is CASRTQGDRAHEQYF.